A single sample gave rise to the 7 T cell receptor beta chains below, sequenced in a study of blood T cell repertoires in COVID-19. Produced via immunoSEQ multiplex PCR; TCRdb's table is partial and in-frame only. The sample has 130,000 or so clones, over 70% seen once. Sequencing input: peripheral blood. The receptor source for this set is a man aged 45-65 years with active COVID-19.

This clone was observed a single time. V is TRBV2 and J is TRBJ2-2; D gene ambiguous. CDR3 length equals 16 residues. The V gene lost 2 bases and the J gene lost 2 bases, with 12 bases spanning the gap. CDR1 and CDR2 (germline): SNHLY, FYNNEI. CDR3 protein: CASSEWAQANTGELFF. The CDR3 coding sequence is TGTGCCAGCAGTGAATGGGCGCAGGCAAACACCGGGGAGCTGTTTTTT.

In DNA, the CDR3 is TGCGCCAGCAGCTTTAGTGCCATGAAGGCACTTGGGGCGGGGGGAAACGAAGAGACCCAGTACTTC. The encoded protein is CASSFSAMKALGAGGNEETQYF. This chain joins TRBV5-1 and TRBJ2-5; 8 bases align to TRBD2. With V trimmed by 2 bases and J by 3 bases, 27 bases remained unmatched. The CDR3 covers 22 residues. Germline V gives CDR1 SGHRS, CDR2 YFSETQ.

The J gene is TRBJ1-5, the V gene TRBV19; D is perhaps TRBD1 (6 bases). Per germline, CDR1 LNHDA and CDR2 SQIVND (reference sequence). Trimming took 7 bases from V and 2 from J, leaving 15 bases between them. This CDR3 region has 15 residues. This CDR3 reads CASTERGAGNQPQHF. The CDR3 region has the DNA TGTGCCAGTACCGAGCGGGGGGCTGGCAATCAGCCCCAGCATTTT.

The chain couples TRBV7-9 to TRBJ1-2, with 12 positions matching TRBD1. Germline V gene sequence: CDR1 SEHNR, CDR2 FQNEAQ (reference sequence). This CDR3 is built from 15 residues. V lost 4 bases to trimming and J lost 7 bases; unmatched junction nucleotides: 7. Written as DNA, the CDR3 is TGTGCCAGCAGCTCCCCAGGGGACAGGGGGCCTGGCTACACCTTC. Translation: CASSSPGDRGPGYTF.

This clone showed up just once. Its ends do not fully match the called genes, so a read error is possible. V is TRBV19 and J is TRBJ2-7; maybe TRBD1 (6 bases). CDR3 length: 13 amino acids. Looked up from germline, CDR1 is LNHDA and CDR2 is SQIVND (reference sequence). In nucleotides, the CDR3 is TGTGCCAGTAGTTTGGAATACTCCTATCACAGGGAGTTC. Translating it yields CASSLEYSYHREF.

The CDR3 reads CASSLAASGDEQYF. CDR3 sequence (DNA): TGTGCCAGCAGCTTGGCTGCTAGCGGGGACGAGCAGTACTTC. J is TRBJ2-7 and V is TRBV5-4, with 9 bases that match TRBD2. V dropped 0 bases and J dropped 5; count of bases not matched to a gene: 3. In germline, CDR1 is SGHNT, CDR2 YYREEE (reference sequence). This CDR3 spans 14 amino acids.

The rearrangement joins TRBV6-1 to TRBJ2-7, with 7 nucleotides matching TRBD1. Germline CDR1 is MNHNS and CDR2 is SASEGT. This CDR3 contains 13 residues. The junction had 7 bases not matched to a gene; V was cut back by 6 bases and J by 5 bases. CDR3 sequence (DNA): TGTGCCAGCAGCCCACAGGGGCGGAACGAGCAGTACTTC. Its translation: CASSPQGRNEQYF.